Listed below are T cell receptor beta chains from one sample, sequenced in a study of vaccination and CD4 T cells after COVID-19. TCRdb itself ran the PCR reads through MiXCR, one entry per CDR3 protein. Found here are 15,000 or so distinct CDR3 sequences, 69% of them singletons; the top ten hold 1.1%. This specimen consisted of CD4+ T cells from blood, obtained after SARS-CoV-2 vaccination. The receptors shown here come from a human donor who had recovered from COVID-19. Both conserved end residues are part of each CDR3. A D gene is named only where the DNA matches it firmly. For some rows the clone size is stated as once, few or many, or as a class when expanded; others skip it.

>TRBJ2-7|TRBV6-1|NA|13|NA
CASRRTASYEQYF
TGTGCCAGCAGAAGGACAGCTTCCTACGAGCAGTACTTC
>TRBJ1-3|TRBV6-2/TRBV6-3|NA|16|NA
CASSRSGHSSGNTIYF
TGTGCCAGCAGTCGATCTGGACACAGCTCTGGAAACACCATATATTTT
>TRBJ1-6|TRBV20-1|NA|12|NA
CSARSGGRTLHF
TGCAGTGCCCGCTCGGGGGGTCGGACCCTCCACTTT
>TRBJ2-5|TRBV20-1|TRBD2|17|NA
CSARGSGRAVGSETQYF
TGCAGTGCTAGAGGCAGCGGGAGGGCCGTTGGTAGCGAGACCCAGTACTTC
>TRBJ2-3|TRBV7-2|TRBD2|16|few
CASSLVGGSSTDTQYF
TGTGCCAGCAGCTTAGTCGGCGGGAGCAGCACAGATACGCAGTATTTT
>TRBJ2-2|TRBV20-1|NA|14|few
CSARQGRDTGELFF
TGCAGTGCCCGTCAGGGGAGGGACACCGGGGAGCTGTTTTTT
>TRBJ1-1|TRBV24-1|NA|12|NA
CATSGGNTEAFF
TGTGCCACCAGTGGAGGGAACACTGAAGCTTTCTTT
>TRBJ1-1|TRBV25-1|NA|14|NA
CASSPSEGRTEAFF
TGTGCCAGTTCTCCTAGCGAGGGTCGAACTGAAGCTTTCTTT
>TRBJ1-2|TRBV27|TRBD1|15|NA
CASSFGQEGIYGYTF
TGTGCCAGCAGTTTCGGACAGGAAGGAATTTATGGCTACACCTTC
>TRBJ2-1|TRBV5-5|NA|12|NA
CASSLDQDEQFF
TGTGCCAGCAGCTTGGACCAAGATGAGCAGTTCTTC
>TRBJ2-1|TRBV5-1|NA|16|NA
CASSPGDGASYNEQFF
TGCGCCAGCAGCCCCGGGGACGGGGCCTCCTACAATGAGCAGTTCTTC
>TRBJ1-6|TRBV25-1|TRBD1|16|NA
CASSAQGKGANSPLHF
TGTGCCAGCAGTGCACAGGGCAAGGGGGCCAATTCACCCCTCCACTTT
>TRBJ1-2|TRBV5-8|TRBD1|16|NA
CASSKDWDRGQSGYTF
TGTGCCAGCAGCAAGGATTGGGACAGGGGGCAAAGTGGCTACACCTTC
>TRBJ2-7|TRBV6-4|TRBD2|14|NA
CASSYLAGPYEQYF
TGTGCCAGCAGTTACCTAGCGGGGCCCTACGAGCAGTACTTC
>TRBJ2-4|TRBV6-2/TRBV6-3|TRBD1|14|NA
CATRDRGSKNIQYF
TGTGCCACGCGGGACAGGGGTTCCAAAAACATTCAGTACTTC
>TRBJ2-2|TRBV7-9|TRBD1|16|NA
CASGSSGTGGTGELFF
TGTGCCAGCGGGAGCTCCGGGACAGGGGGGACCGGGGAGCTGTTTTTT
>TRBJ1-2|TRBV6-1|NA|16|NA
CASTWRAGTTNYGYTF
TGTGCCAGCACCTGGAGGGCAGGGACGACTAACTATGGCTACACCTTC
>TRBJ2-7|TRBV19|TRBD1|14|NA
CASSMGQDSYEQYF
TGTGCCAGTAGTATGGGACAGGACTCCTACGAGCAGTACTTC
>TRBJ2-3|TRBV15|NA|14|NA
CATSRDNTWDTQYF
TGTGCCACCAGCAGAGATAATACGTGGGATACGCAGTATTTT
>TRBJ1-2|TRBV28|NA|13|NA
CASSLLGGYGYTF
TGTGCCAGCAGTTTGCTGGGCGGCTATGGCTACACCTTC
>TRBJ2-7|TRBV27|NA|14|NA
CASSLGSGDYEQYF
TGTGCCAGCAGTTTAGGGTCAGGGGACTACGAGCAGTACTTC
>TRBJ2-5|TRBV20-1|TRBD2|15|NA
CSARTSGGNQETQYF
TGCAGTGCTAGGACTAGCGGGGGAAATCAAGAGACCCAGTACTTC
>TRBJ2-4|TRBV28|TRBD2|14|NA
CASSLGGSGGIQYF
TGTGCCAGCAGTTTAGGCGGGAGTGGGGGCATTCAGTACTTC
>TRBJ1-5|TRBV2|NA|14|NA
CASSERGGNQPQHF
TGTGCCAGCAGTGAAAGGGGAGGAAACCAGCCCCAGCATTTT
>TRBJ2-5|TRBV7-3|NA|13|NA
CASSLNRQETQYF
TGTGCCAGCAGCTTAAATCGTCAAGAGACCCAGTACTTC
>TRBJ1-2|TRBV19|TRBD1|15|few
CASSRGRLGVTGYTF
TGTGCCAGTAGCAGGGGGCGCCTCGGGGTTACTGGCTACACCTTC
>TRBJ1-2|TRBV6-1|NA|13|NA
CASSETKNYGYTF
TGTGCCAGCAGTGAGACAAAAAACTATGGCTACACCTTC
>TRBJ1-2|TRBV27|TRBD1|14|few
CASTMRQGAYGYTF
TGTGCCAGCACCATGCGACAGGGGGCGTATGGCTACACCTTC
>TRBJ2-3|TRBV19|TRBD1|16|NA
CASSIDQGQGLDTQYF
TGTGCCAGTAGTATAGATCAAGGACAGGGGCTAGATACGCAGTATTTT
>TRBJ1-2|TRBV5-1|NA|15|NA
CASSPEGVANYGYTF
TGCGCCAGCAGCCCCGAGGGCGTAGCTAACTATGGCTACACCTTC
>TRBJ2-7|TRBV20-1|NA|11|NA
CSARSGHEQYF
TGCAGTGCTAGATCTGGCCACGAGCAGTACTTC
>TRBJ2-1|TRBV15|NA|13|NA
CATSTGRFNEQFF
TGTGCCACCAGCACGGGCAGGTTTAATGAGCAGTTCTTC
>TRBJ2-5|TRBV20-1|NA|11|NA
CSAPDRETQYF
TGCAGTGCTCCCGACCGGGAGACCCAGTACTTC
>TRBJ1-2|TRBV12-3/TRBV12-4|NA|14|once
CASTTRRGVYGYTF
TGTGCCAGCACCACCAGGAGGGGTGTCTATGGCTACACCTTC
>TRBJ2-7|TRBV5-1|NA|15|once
CASSLGSRTAYEQYF
TGCGCCAGCAGCTTGGGATCTAGGACAGCCTACGAGCAGTACTTC